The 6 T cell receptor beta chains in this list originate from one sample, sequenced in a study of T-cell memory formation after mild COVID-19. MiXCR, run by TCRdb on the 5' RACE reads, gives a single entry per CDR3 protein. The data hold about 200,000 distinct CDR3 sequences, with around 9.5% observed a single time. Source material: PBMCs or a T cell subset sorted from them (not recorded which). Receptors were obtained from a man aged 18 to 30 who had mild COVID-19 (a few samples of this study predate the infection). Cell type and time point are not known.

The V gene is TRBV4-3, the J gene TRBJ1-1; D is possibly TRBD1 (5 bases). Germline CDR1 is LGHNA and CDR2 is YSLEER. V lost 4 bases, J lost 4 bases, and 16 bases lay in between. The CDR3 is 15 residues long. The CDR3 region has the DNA TGCGCCAGCAGCCCTCGGACGGGACGACTCACTGAAGCTTTCTTT. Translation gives CASSPRTGRLTEAFF.

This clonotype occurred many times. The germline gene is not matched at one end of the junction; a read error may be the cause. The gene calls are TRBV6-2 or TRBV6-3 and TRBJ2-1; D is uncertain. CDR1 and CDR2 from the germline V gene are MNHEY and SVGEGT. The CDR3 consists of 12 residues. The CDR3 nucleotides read TGCGCCAGCAGTTATTCCTACAATGAGCAGTTCTTC. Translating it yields CASSYSYNEQFF.

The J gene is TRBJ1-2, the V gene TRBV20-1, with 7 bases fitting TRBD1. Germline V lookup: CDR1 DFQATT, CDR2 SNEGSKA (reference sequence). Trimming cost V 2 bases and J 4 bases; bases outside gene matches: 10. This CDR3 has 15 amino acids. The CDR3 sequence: CSARRPRDSLYGYTF. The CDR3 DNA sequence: TGCAGTGCTAGACGGCCCCGGGACAGTCTCTATGGCTACACCTTC.

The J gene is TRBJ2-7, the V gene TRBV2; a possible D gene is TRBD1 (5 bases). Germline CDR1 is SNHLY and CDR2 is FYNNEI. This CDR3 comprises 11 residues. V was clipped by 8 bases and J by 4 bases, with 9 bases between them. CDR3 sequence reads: CASGRQYEQYV. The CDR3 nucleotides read TGTGCCAGCGGAAGACAGTACGAGCAGTACGTC.

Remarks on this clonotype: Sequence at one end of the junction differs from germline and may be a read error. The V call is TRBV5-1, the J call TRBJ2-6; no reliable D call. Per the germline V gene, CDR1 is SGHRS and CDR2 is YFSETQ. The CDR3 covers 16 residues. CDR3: CAISPGPVSGANVLTF. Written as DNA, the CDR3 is TGCGCCATCAGCCCTGGACCCGTCTCTGGGGCCAACGTCCTGACTTTC.

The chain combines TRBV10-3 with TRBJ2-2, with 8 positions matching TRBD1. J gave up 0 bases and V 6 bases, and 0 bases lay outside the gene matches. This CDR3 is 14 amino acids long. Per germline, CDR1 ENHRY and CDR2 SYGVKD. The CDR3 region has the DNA TGTGCCATCAGGGACAGGGCGAACACCGGGGAGCTGTTTTTT. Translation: CAIRDRANTGELFF.